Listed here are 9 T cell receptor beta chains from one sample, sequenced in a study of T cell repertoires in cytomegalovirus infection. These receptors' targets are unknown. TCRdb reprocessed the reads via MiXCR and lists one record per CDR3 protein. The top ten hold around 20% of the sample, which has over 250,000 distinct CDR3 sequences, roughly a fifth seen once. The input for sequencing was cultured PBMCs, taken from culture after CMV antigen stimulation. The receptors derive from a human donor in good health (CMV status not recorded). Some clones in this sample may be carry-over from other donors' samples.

CDR3 sequence (DNA): TGTGCCAGCACACTAGCGGGAGCACCTTACGAGCAGTACTTC. Protein: CASTLAGAPYEQYF. The chain joins TRBV6-2 or TRBV6-3 to TRBJ2-7, with 11 bases matching TRBD2. CDR3 length: 14 amino acids. V gave up 7 bases and J gave up 4 bases; unmatched junction bases: 6. Germline V lookup: CDR1 MNHEY, CDR2 SVGEGT.

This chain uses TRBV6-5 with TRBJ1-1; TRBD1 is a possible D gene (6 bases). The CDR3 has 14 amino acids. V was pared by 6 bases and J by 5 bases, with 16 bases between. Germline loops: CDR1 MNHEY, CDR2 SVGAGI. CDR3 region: CASRPTGRKTEAFF. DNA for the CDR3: TGTGCCAGCAGGCCCACAGGGAGGAAGACTGAAGCTTTCTTT.

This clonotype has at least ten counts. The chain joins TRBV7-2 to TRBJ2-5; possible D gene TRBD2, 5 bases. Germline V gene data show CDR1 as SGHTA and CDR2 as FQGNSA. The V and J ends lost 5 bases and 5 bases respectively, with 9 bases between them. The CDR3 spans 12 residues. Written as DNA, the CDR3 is TGTGCCAGCAGCCCGTGGAGGGAGACCCAGTACTTC. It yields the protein CASSPWRETQYF.

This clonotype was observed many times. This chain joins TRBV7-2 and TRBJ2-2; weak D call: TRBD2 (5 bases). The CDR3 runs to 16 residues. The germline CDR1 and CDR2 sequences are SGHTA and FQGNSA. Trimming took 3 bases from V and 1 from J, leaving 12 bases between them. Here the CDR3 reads CASSLRRGRNTGELFF. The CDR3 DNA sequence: TGTGCCAGCAGCTTGCGACGGGGTAGGAACACCGGGGAGCTGTTTTTT.

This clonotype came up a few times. In DNA form, the CDR3 reads TGTGCCAGCAGCGAACGAACAGGGGGCCGCGATGAGCAGTTCTTC. Amino acid sequence: CASSERTGGRDEQFF. J is TRBJ2-1 and V is TRBV7-9, with TRBD1 matching 9 bases. Per the germline V gene, CDR1 is SEHNR and CDR2 is FQNEAQ (reference sequence). V shed 5 bases, J shed 8 bases, and the junction held 10 bases outside the gene matches. The length of the CDR3 is 15 residues.

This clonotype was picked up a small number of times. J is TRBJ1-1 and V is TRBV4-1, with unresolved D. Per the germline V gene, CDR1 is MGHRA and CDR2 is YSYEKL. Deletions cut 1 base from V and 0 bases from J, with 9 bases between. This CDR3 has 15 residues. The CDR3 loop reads CASSQVAGLNTEAFF. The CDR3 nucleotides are TGCGCCAGCAGCCAAGTCGCAGGTTTGAACACTGAAGCTTTCTTT.

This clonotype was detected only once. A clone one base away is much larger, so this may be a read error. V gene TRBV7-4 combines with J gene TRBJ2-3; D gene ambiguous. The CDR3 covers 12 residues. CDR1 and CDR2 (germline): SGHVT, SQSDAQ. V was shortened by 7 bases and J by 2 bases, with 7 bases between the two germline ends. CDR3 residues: CASTSNTDTQYF. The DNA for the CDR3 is TGTGCCAGCACCTCCAACACAGATACGCAGTATTTT.

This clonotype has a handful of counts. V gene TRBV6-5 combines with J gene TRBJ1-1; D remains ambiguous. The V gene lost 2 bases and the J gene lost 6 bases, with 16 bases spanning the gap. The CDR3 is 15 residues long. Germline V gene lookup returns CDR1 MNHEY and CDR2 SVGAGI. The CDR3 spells CASSYTNPGRAEAFF. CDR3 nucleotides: TGTGCCAGCAGTTACACGAACCCAGGAAGGGCTGAAGCTTTCTTT.

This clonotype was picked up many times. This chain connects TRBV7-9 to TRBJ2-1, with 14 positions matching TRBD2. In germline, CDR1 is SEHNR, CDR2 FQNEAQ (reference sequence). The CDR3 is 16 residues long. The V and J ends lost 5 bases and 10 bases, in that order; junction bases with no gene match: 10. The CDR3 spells CASSGPGLAGGLEQFF. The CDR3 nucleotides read TGTGCCAGCAGCGGGCCCGGACTAGCGGGAGGCCTCGAGCAGTTCTTC.